This TCR beta chain was captured in a study of blood T cell repertoires in COVID-19. About the study: Samples representing acute and convalescent COVID-19 were sourced from the United States, Italy and Spain. The analysed material was cDNA or gDNA that came from T cells, B-cell-depleted T cells, or PBMCs.

In the original processing: Reference gene primer amplification yielded estimated nucleated cell counts. Measured with immunoSEQ multiplex PCR; TCRdb has only the in-frame clones, and not every one. The V and J calls and clone size come from that table; D and trimming were worked out from the DNA. The sample has about 220,000 clones, around 88% seen once. Trimming at V came to 2 bases and at J to 2 bases, leaving 6 bases not matched to a gene. The germline gives CDR1 LGHDT, CDR2 YNNKEL (reference sequence). CDR3 length: 16 residues. This TCR was recovered from a woman in her 30s who had recovered from COVID-19. The chain carries TRBV3-1 (or the pseudogene TRBV3-2) and TRBJ2-1, with 7 bases aligning to TRBD2. Sequenced input: peripheral blood. The CDR3 DNA reads TGTGCCAGCAGCCAAATGGGGGGGGTCGCCTACAATGAGCAGTTCTTC. This gives the protein CASSQMGGVAYNEQFF.